This T cell receptor beta chain originates from a study of shared T cell receptors in the human thymus. Germline V CDR1 and CDR2: MDHEN, SYDVKM. The junction had 29 bases not matched to a gene; V was cut back by 4 bases and J by 4 bases. The CDR3 has 22 residues. Assay used: immunoSEQ multiplex PCR; TCRdb lists only in-frame clones, some missing. The top ten hold around 0.0099% of the sample, which has about 660,000 clones, approximately 88% seen once. This same sample was also taken into another study, of human thymus T cells. That source reports: Donor material was obtained from healthy Finnish infants undergoing corrective surgery for congenital heart defects. Thymic resections from corrective heart surgery supplied the tissue. Seemingly biased V and J gene usage marked thymic and blood repertoires. Highly overlapping thymic repertoires among unrelated individuals were reported in related research.

This chain uses TRBV28 with TRBJ1-2, with 8 positions matching TRBD1. Material for sequencing was thymocytes. The receptor was derived from a boy younger than two with a congenital heart defect. The CDR3 loop is CASSCRRGPYRDSDPRRYGYTF. CDR3 coding DNA: TGTGCCAGCAGTTGCCGCAGGGGGCCATACCGGGACAGCGATCCCCGACGCTATGGCTACACCTTC.